The entry below gives a single T cell receptor beta chain sequence along with its context. This receptor's antigen is unknown. Per-nucleotide qualities are absent, and no much larger clonotype sits a single base away. Reading the germline V gene gives CDR1 WSHSY and CDR2 SAAADI. A distance of 14 bases separates the germline ends of V and J, which lose 3 bases and 8 bases respectively. The cysteine opens and the phenylalanine closes a CDR3 of 15 amino acids. Solely the CDR3 DNA is kept, with 45 bases framed from the first base. The cohort consisted of 650 to 700 healthy bone marrow donors. At the time of sampling, every cohort member was nominally healthy, though immune exposures that went unrecorded were likely present. The donor tested CMV seronegative, placing the donor among the 352 seronegative members of the cohort. A peripheral blood sample was collected from each donor, and TCR beta sequencing was performed on peripheral blood mononuclear cells. The Qiagen DNeasy Blood Extraction Kit was used to extract genomic DNA from the blood cell samples.

Library generation was performed with the immunoSEQ multiplex PCR assay. The multiplex PCR relied on a mix of 60 forward primers for TCR Vbeta segments and 13 reverse primers for TCR Jbeta segments. The CDR3 region of rearranged TCR beta genes was amplified from genomic DNA with a multiplex PCR assay. On the Illumina HiSeq System, the amplified TCR beta libraries were sequenced as 87-base-pair reads. The original pipeline was this. In a later analysis, 77 million or so unique TCR beta chains were counted across the 500 to 850 repertoires, and roughly 11 million of these chains were shared by at least two donors. A nearest-neighbor algorithm error-corrected the raw reads and collapsed the reads into unique sequences, merging closely related sequences to remove PCR and sequencing errors. V, D and J gene segments were assigned by aligning CDR3 sequences to IMGT reference sequences. For a sequence to be retained, a match of at least six nucleotides was required to both a V gene segment and a J gene segment. Rearrangements were called productive when the CDR3 lacked stop codons and stayed in frame with V and J; all others were non-productive. Following IMGT convention, CDR3 was defined as the stretch from the second conserved V-encoded cysteine up to the conserved J-encoded phenylalanine. In an earlier analysis of 500 to 650 of the donors, sequences lacking an unambiguous match to a single V gene segment were excluded. An earlier analysis of several hundred of the donors classified V segments as functional when productive rearrangements were above 56.7% and as segregating when the standard deviation between donors was above 5%. A statistical classification framework was built to diagnose cytomegalovirus status from the catalog of TCR beta chain sequences. A later analysis assigned V and J genes by comparing TCR nucleotide sequences with IMGT/GENE-DB human TR gene sequences. In a later analysis, CDR3 sequences and most-parsimonious VDJ recombination scenarios were assigned using the TCRdist pipeline. In a later analysis, each TCR beta chain was defined by its CDR3 amino acid sequence together with its V-gene family, and reads lacking a unique V-gene family were excluded. As a way to deal with suspected cross-contamination and a sequencing artifact, a later analysis dropped approximately 570 nucleotide sequences that were highly shared and had low generation probability. For each public chain, a later analysis derived a clonal expansion index from normalized ranks of inferred template counts within each repertoire. In a later analysis, generation probabilities were computed using a VDJ recombination model fitted to out-of-frame rearrangements, and the results were checked against IGoR. Hypergeometric tests were used in a later analysis to score TCR-TCR, TCR-HLA and TCR-CMV co-occurrence, with a repertoire-size bias correction applied to the TCR pairs. A later analysis estimated false discovery rates by permuting HLA or CMV assignments 20 times. In a later analysis, co-occurring TCRs were grouped using DBSCAN, and TCRdist sequence similarity was added for clustering within HLA-allele-positive subsets. For co-occurrence clustering, repertoires with fewer than 30,000 or more than 120,000 public chains were excluded, along with five repertoires with anomalous nucleotide sharing. Sourced from immuneACCESS, this table was stored by TCRdb with only in-frame sequences that have V and J called. A share of the clones is absent; for the studies checked, an unresolved V gene accounts for under half, and the remainder has no known explanation. V and J calls plus clone size are reproduced from that table; the DNA served to infer D and trimming. In all, the sample holds a few hundred thousand clones, and 65% to 85% of those were seen once. Approximately 2.8% of the sample rests with the top ten.

This specimen comes from a study of cytomegalovirus exposure and HLA in healthy donors (dated by TCRdb to about 2017). Regarding the complete study: An earlier analysis of under 600 of the donors reported 250 to 300 Gb of sequence data and approximately 110 million unique TCR beta sequences from about 179 million T cells. Of the 398 genotyped donors, roughly 76% were placed in the genetic ancestry cluster associated with self-reported Caucasian donors. To predict cytomegalovirus infection status, the study combined high-throughput TCR immunosequencing, statistical association of individual TCRs with disease status, and machine learning. A later genetic analysis took genome-wide SNP genotypes for about 55% of the 666 donors and used that subset as a discovery cohort. The study used immunosequencing to profile the T cell repertoires of 666 subjects and linked those repertoires to cytomegalovirus serostatus. Donor age, sex, ethnicity and CMV serostatus were compiled alongside the repertoire data. A handful of DR-DQ haplotypes were handled as single units for association and clustering because linkage in the cohort was strong. The later analysis used no new phenotypic data to find candidate immune exposures, relying instead on TCR beta sequences and their occurrence across donors. All discovery cohort repertoires had been generated on a single sequencing platform. An early release that covered about 600 HLA-typed donors contained approximately 320 gigabases of sequencing data and around 80 million unique TCR sequences. Both class I and class II loci were covered by HLA typing, at four-digit resolution. The number of donors typed differed by locus, with about 620-630 for A, B, C, DRB1 and DQB1, around 560 for DQA1, approximately 580 for DPA1, and 472 for DPB1. In a later analysis, previously published TCR beta repertoires from fewer than 750 donors were re-analyzed and high-resolution HLA genotyping was added so that TCR occurrence patterns could be studied. An earlier analysis of roughly 600 of the donors used high-throughput TCR beta sequencing to judge whether each TCR beta V gene segment behaved as functional or pseudogenic. On average, 235,054 unique TCR beta nucleotide sequences were sequenced per donor among 350 to 400 genotyped donors of the cohort, with roughly 18% of those sequences being non-productive. Besides the first cohort of hundreds of subjects, a separate validation cohort made up of roughly 120 different subjects was used. The aim of the study was to test whether cataloging public T cell receptors could identify signatures of past pathogen exposure. Here is what the overall study found, with its caveats: Because some donors lacked HLA typing at each locus, the association tests relied only on the typed subset. A further reported finding was that TCR beta sequences accurately predicted the HLA-A and HLA-B alleles for most subjects in the first cohort. The cohort was sequenced for TCR beta chains only, and without alpha or paired-chain data the features that could be detected were limited. Sequencing depth was assumed to be roughly uniform across donors in the presence/absence analyses, though that assumption may not hold. In a later genetic analysis, fewer N-insertions in productive TCRs were reported among donors in an Asian-associated ancestry cluster than the roughly 700-donor mean. V-gene and J-gene trimming of TCR beta chains was associated with a missense DCLRE1C variant in a later genetic analysis, and the association was replicated in an independent cohort. When HLA alleles, especially DR and DQ, strongly co-occurred, TCR associations were difficult to assign to individual alleles. The study listed 150 to 200 TCR beta chains as associated with cytomegalovirus. CMV serostatus was the only immune exposure information available for the cohort. Most TCR sequences were observed very rarely across donors, whereas some public TCRs were present in many individuals. Three of the identified cytomegalovirus-associated TCR beta chains were confirmed in vitro to be specific for cytomegalovirus antigens. Linkage disequilibrium might explain the correlated functional status among segregating V segments, but an unknown experimental factor could not be ruled out. According to the authors, the approach could potentially be generalized to other disease states and immunological phenotypes. According to a later analysis, TCR association rates differed among HLA loci, with DRB1 alleles showing the most associated TCRs and HLA-C alleles showing the fewest. Cytomegalovirus status was reported to be diagnosed by the classifier with high specificity and sensitivity in both the original and validation cohorts. Broadly in line with IMGT annotations, most TCR beta V segments showed up in productive rearrangements about 87% or about 30% of the time in an earlier analysis of under 700 of the donors. Compared with equally common non-associated chains, HLA-associated TCR beta chains in a later analysis were more clonally expanded and had lower generation probabilities. In a later analysis, several top co-occurrence clusters were reported to appear linked to parvovirus B19, influenza, CMV and Epstein-Barr virus. Specific HLA alleles were associated with 15,000 to 20,000 TCR beta sequences at a false discovery rate of 0.05 in a later analysis. Some IMGT-functional V segments, including TRBV6-2 and TRBV6-3, could not be told apart with the 87-base-pair reads, so those segments were excluded. A cluster of highly shared sequence variants was judged likely to represent a technical artifact of the sequencing pipeline. Because counts were too low, seventeen rarely observed V segments, including chromosome 9 orphons, were excluded from the earlier analysis of around 640 of the donors. In a later analysis, most CMV-associated TCR beta chains were found to appear HLA-restricted, with HLA associations seemingly driven largely by CMV exposure.

This chain is built from TRBV10-2 and TRBJ1-6; a tentative D match to TRBD1 spans 5 bases. The receptor comes from a man younger than 45 in good health and CMV-seronegative. The sequencing sample was made of PBMCs. The CDR3 region: CASSDRQRGYSPLHF. The nucleotide sequence reads TGCGCCAGCAGTGATAGACAGCGGGGGTATTCACCCCTCCACTTT.